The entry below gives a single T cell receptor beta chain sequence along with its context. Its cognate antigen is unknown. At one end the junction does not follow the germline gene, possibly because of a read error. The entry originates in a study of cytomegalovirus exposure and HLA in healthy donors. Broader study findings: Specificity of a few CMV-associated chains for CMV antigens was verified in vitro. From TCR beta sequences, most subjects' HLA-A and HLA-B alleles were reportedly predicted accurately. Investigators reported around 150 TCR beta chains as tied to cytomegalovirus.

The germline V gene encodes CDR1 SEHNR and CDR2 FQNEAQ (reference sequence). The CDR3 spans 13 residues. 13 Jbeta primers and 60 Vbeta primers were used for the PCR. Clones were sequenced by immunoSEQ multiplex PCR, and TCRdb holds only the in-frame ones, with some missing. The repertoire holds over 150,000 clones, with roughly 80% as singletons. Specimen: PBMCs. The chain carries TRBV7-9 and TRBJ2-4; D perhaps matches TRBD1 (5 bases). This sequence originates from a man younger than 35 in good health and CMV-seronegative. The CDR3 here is CSSSFYTGDFQYF. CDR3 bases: TGTTCCAGCAGCTTTTACACAGGAGATTTTCAGTACTTC.